The 23 T cell receptor beta chains presented below share a single source sample, sequenced in a study of shared T cell receptors in the human thymus. Clones were read by immunoSEQ multiplex PCR, and TCRdb kept only the in-frame ones, dropping some. Among roughly 500,000 clones listed, about 80% were seen once. The same specimen was also included in a second study, on human thymus T cells.

The specimen sequenced was thymocytes. These receptor sequences come from a boy under two years old with a congenital heart defect.

The rearrangement links TRBV6-1 to TRBJ2-7; the D gene is possibly TRBD2 (6 bases). V lost 7 bases and J lost 4, with 17 bases in between. The germline V gene has CDR1 MNHNS and CDR2 SASEGT. This CDR3 has 14 residues. CDR3 protein: CASTSRRGWYEQYF. The CDR3 DNA sequence: TGTGCCAGCACCTCCCGGCGGGGCTGGTACGAGCAGTACTTC.

This sequence joins TRBV7-8 and TRBJ1-4; 10 nucleotides align to TRBD1. Germline-derived CDR1 and CDR2 are SGHVS and FQNEAQ. J lost 8 bases, V lost 2 bases, and 8 bases had no gene match. The CDR3 runs 16 residues. The CDR3 DNA is TGTGCCAGCAGCTTATGGGAGGGACAGGGGCTCGAAAAACTGTTTTTT. Its translation: CASSLWEGQGLEKLFF. The full variable domain, rest sourced from reference TRBV7-8 and TRBJ1-4, is GAGVSQSPRYKVAKRGQDVALRCDPISGHVSLFWYQQALGQGPEFLTYFQNEAQLDKSGLPSDRFFAERPEGSVSTLKIQRTQQEDSAVYLCASSLWEGQGLEKLFFGSGTQLSVL.

In DNA, the CDR3 is TGTGCCAGCAGCTTAGTACGATCTAGCGGGGGCACAGATACGCAGTATTTT. Residues: CASSLVRSSGGTDTQYF. The chain couples TRBV7-9 to TRBJ2-3, with 9 bases matching TRBD2. V lost 1 base to trimming and J lost 1 base; unmatched junction nucleotides: 6. This CDR3 spans 17 amino acids. Germline V gene lookup returns CDR1 SEHNR and CDR2 FQNEAQ (reference sequence).

This clone was seen just once. The chain links TRBV5-4 to TRBJ2-5, with 7 bases fitting TRBD2. The better agreement between TRBJ2-7 and the DNA end casts doubt on the J call. CDR3 length: 18 amino acids. The germline V gene encodes CDR1 SGHNT and CDR2 YYREEE (reference sequence). The CDR3 bases are TGTGCCAGCAGCCTTACTAGGCTATGGGGACTATATTCCTACGAGCAGTACTTC. Translated: CASSLTRLWGLYSYEQYF.

The chain employs TRBV30 and TRBJ2-5; 8 nucleotides line up with TRBD1. In germline, CDR1 is GTSNPN, CDR2 SVGIG (reference sequence). CDR3 length equals 16 residues. V was pared by 0 bases and J by 5 bases, with 11 bases of the junction left unmatched. CDR3 nucleotide sequence: TGTGCCTGGAGTGTGCCGTCGACAGGGGCACGGGAGACCCAGTACTTC. Protein: CAWSVPSTGARETQYF.

This clone was counted between two and nine times. The chain uses TRBV5-5 and TRBJ2-7; a weak D match, TRBD1 (6 bases). Trimming pared 4 bases from V and 0 bases from J, leaving 14 bases between. Germline CDR1 reads SGHKS; CDR2 reads YYEKEE (reference sequence). This CDR3 spans 15 amino acids. The chain's CDR3 is CASSLPTGSSYEQYF. CDR3 DNA sequence: TGTGCCAGCAGCCTCCCTACAGGGTCCTCCTACGAGCAGTACTTC. Supplemented by reference TRBV5-5 and TRBJ2-7, the full variable domain reads DAGVTQSPTHLIKTRGQQVTLRCSPISGHKSVSWYQQVLGQGPQFIFQYYEKEERGRGNFPDRFSARQFPNYSSELNVNALLLGDSALYLCASSLPTGSSYEQYFGPGTRLTVT.

This chain joins TRBV5-4 and TRBJ2-7, with TRBD1 as a possible D gene (6 bases). With 4 bases removed from V and 6 bases from J, the gap between germline ends came to 17 bases. CDR1 is SGHNT and CDR2 is YYREEE in the germline V gene (reference sequence). The CDR3 spans 14 residues. CDR3 region: CASSRDNNRAEQYF. CDR3 nucleotides: TGTGCCAGCAGCAGGGACAACAACCGAGCCGAGCAGTACTTC.

This chain connects TRBV28 to TRBJ2-1, with a possible D match to TRBD2 (5 bases). The germline V gene encodes CDR1 MDHEN and CDR2 SYDVKM. The CDR3 length is 17 residues. V was clipped by 7 bases and J by 5 bases, with 24 bases between them. CDR3 loop: CASTHPAREGPHNEQFF. The CDR3 DNA reads TGTGCCAGCACCCACCCCGCACGGGAAGGTCCCCACAATGAGCAGTTCTTC.

This clone was found once. CDR3: CASSQNVLLSYEQYF. The CDR3 DNA reads TGCGCCAGCAGCCAAAACGTACTCCTCTCCTACGAGCAGTACTTC. The chain uses TRBV4-1 and TRBJ2-7; D unresolved. The CDR3 has 15 amino acids. Trimming took 2 bases from V and 0 from J, leaving 11 bases between them. Germline CDR1 and CDR2: MGHRA and YSYEKL.

The chain couples TRBV30 to TRBJ2-7; D remains ambiguous. CDR3 length: 12 amino acids. V was cut by 2 bases and J by 3 bases, with 8 bases left in between. Germline V gene lookup returns CDR1 GTSNPN and CDR2 SVGIG (reference sequence). CDR3 in DNA: TGTGCCTGGAGTCCCCCCCACTACGAGCAGTACTTC. Amino acids: CAWSPPHYEQYF.

The chain combines TRBV4-2 with TRBJ2-3; possible D gene TRBD2, 6 bases. This CDR3 spans 16 amino acids. CDR1 and CDR2 from the germline V gene are LGHNA and YNFKEQ. Trimming pared 4 bases from V and 4 bases from J, leaving 18 bases between. DNA of the CDR3: TGTGCCAGCAGCCCCAGGACATGGCGGGAAGCAGATACGCAGTATTTT. It codes for CASSPRTWREADTQYF.

This chain links TRBV28 with TRBJ2-7, with D perhaps matching TRBD2 (7 bases). V lost 5 bases and J lost 7, with 24 bases in between. The CDR3 covers 16 residues. From germline, CDR1 is MDHEN and CDR2 SYDVKM. The CDR3 nucleotides are TGTGCCAGCAGTCTCCCGGAGGAGGGGGGGTTAAGGGAGCAGTACTTC. Translating gives CASSLPEEGGLREQYF.

The J gene is TRBJ2-1, the V gene TRBV6-6; 8 bases match TRBD2. Germline values: CDR1 MNHNY, CDR2 SVGAGI (reference sequence). The CDR3 runs 16 residues. The ends lost 2 bases at V and 7 bases at J; junction bases unmatched: 10. DNA of the CDR3: TGTGCCAGCAGTTACAAGAGGCTAGCGGGCCCGAATGAGCAGTTCTTC. Its translation is CASSYKRLAGPNEQFF.

The DNA of the CDR3 is TGTGCCAGCAGTTTCTCCGGGGATGGGCAGTATTTT. This translates into CASSFSGDGQYF. The gene calls are TRBV28 and TRBJ2-3; tentative D call: TRBD2 (5 bases). Germline loops: CDR1 MDHEN, CDR2 SYDVKM. The length of the CDR3 is 12 residues. V was shortened by 3 bases and J by 11 bases, with 12 bases between the two germline ends.

The chain links TRBV9 to TRBJ2-5; possible D gene TRBD1, 5 bases. Germline CDR1 SGDLS, CDR2 YYNGEE. Trimming left V 4 bases short and J 5 bases short, with 21 bases between. There are 16 residues in the CDR3. CDR3 sequence reads: CASSPVDPSGPETQYF. The CDR3 nucleotides are TGTGCCAGCAGCCCCGTGGACCCCTCAGGGCCGGAGACCCAGTACTTC.

The count of this clone is one. This chain uses TRBV18 with TRBJ2-5; a weak D match, TRBD2 (6 bases). Trimming took 6 bases from V and 4 from J, leaving 18 bases between them. The germline CDR1 and CDR2 sequences are KGHSH and LQKENI. The CDR3 spans 15 residues. For the CDR3, the DNA is TGTGCCAGCTCCAACCTTATGAGGGGAGGAGAGACCCAGTACTTC. Translation: CASSNLMRGGETQYF.

The chain joins TRBV28 to TRBJ2-7; D is possibly TRBD1 (6 bases). Trimming cost V 2 bases and J 5 bases, with 16 bases left between them. The CDR3 has 15 residues. Germline values: CDR1 MDHEN, CDR2 SYDVKM. The CDR3 sequence is CASSLKPPGADEQYF. The CDR3 DNA reads TGTGCCAGCAGTTTAAAGCCCCCAGGGGCGGACGAGCAGTACTTC.

The chain carries TRBV4-1 and TRBJ1-4; the match to TRBD1 covers 7 bases. The ends lost 1 base at V and 8 bases at J; junction bases unmatched: 10. This CDR3 is built from 16 residues. From germline, CDR1 is MGHRA and CDR2 YSYEKL. The CDR3 sequence is CASSQGLHRGGEKLFF. The CDR3 bases are TGCGCCAGCAGCCAAGGCCTCCACAGGGGCGGCGAAAAACTGTTTTTT.

This clone has only a few counts. This rearrangement joins TRBV4-3 to TRBJ2-1, with TRBD2 identical over 10 bases. The trim removed 2 bases at V and 4 bases at J, leaving 5 bases unmatched. CDR1 and CDR2 (germline): LGHNA, YSLEER. This CDR3 contains 16 residues. In nucleotides, the CDR3 is TGCGCCAGCAGCCAAATGAATAGCGGGAGGTACAATGAGCAGTTCTTC. Protein: CASSQMNSGRYNEQFF.

V gene TRBV14 combines with J gene TRBJ2-5, with D perhaps matching TRBD1 (7 bases). Germline V lookup: CDR1 SGHDN, CDR2 FVKESK. The germline V and J ends were trimmed by 8 bases and 2 bases, with 15 bases remaining between them. This CDR3 is built from 14 residues. CDR3: CASYPGGQQETQYF. As DNA, the CDR3 is TGTGCCAGCTATCCCGGGGGACAGCAAGAGACCCAGTACTTC.

V is TRBV7-9 and J is TRBJ1-2; 10 nucleotides match TRBD1. CDR1 SEHNR and CDR2 FQNEAQ come from the germline V gene (reference sequence). The CDR3 totals 19 residues. V was clipped by 2 bases and J by 6 bases; unmatched bases: 18. This CDR3 reads CASSLLARQGALPPHGYTF. The CDR3 DNA reads TGTGCCAGCAGCTTATTGGCCCGACAGGGGGCGCTTCCCCCCCATGGCTACACCTTC.

This clone was observed a few times. This chain uses TRBV18 with TRBJ2-7; 7 bases are shared with TRBD2. The CDR3 length is 12 residues. V shed 3 bases and J 7 bases; nucleotides not matched to a gene: 3. Germline CDR1 reads KGHSH; CDR2 reads LQKENI. CDR3 in amino acids: CASSPFSGEQYF. CDR3 coding DNA: TGTGCCAGCTCACCTTTTAGCGGGGAGCAGTACTTC.

The chain joins TRBV11-3 to TRBJ2-7, with D tentatively TRBD2 (6 bases). CDR1 is SGHNT, CDR2 YENEEA, per germline. Trimming stripped 5 bases from V and 6 bases from J, with 14 bases between. The CDR3 spans 13 residues. CDR3 DNA sequence: TGTGCCAGCAGCGTAGCCCTAGCGACCGAGCAGTACTTC. Its protein is CASSVALATEQYF.